Sequencing of this T cell receptor (beta chain) was carried out in a study of vaccination and CD4 T cells after COVID-19. This clonotype was seen a few times. No antigen is known for it. The treatment denotes: approximately 11-day PBMC culture with coronavirus spike peptide pools or control peptides (ViraFEST assay). It was before the COVID-19 pandemic (2011-2018) that the unexposed donor's CD4+ T cells were collected. V was shortened by 2 bases and J by 0 bases, with 8 bases between the two germline ends. Germline V gives CDR1 DFQATT, CDR2 SNEGSKA (reference sequence). The CDR3 is 14 amino acids. The Oncomine TCR Beta short-read assay sequenced DNA from cultured CD4+ T cells. TCRdb independently ran MiXCR on the PCR reads; one entry per CDR3 protein. Of 3,000 to 3,500 distinct CDR3 sequences in the sample, approximately 25% were seen once.

This clonotype originated in a human donor in good health. V gene TRBV20-1 combines with J gene TRBJ1-3, with D possibly TRBD1 on 6 matching bases. Sequencing used CD4+ T cells from blood, cultured in vitro. The CDR3 sequence is CSARKDSSGNTIYF. The CDR3 DNA reads TGCAGTGCTAGAAAGGACAGCTCTGGAAACACCATATATTTT.